A single sample is the source of the 23 T cell receptor beta chains below, sequenced in a study of early T cells in non-severe SARS-CoV-2 infection. TCRdb processed the 5' RACE reads anew with MiXCR; each CDR3 protein has one entry. The sample yields 55,000 to 80,000 distinct CDR3 sequences, about 11% seen once. Sequenced material: whole blood. The source of these receptors is an adult who was a healthcare worker with PCR-confirmed SARS-CoV-2 infection or an uninfected control (not recorded which).

In this sample, this clonotype turned up many times. The chain links TRBV11-2 to TRBJ2-1; TRBD1 matches 10 bases. The CDR3 is 16 amino acids. CDR1 and CDR2 (germline): SGHAT, FQNNGV. V lost 6 bases to trimming and J lost 2 bases; unmatched junction nucleotides: 7. The CDR3 DNA reads as TGTGCCAGCAGGCGTCACGACAGGGGGCCCTACAATGAGCAGTTCTTC. This sequence encodes CASRRHDRGPYNEQFF.

This clonotype was counted a few times. The DNA of the CDR3 is TGTGCCAGTAGAAGGGCTAGCACAGATACGCAGTATTTT. This encodes CASRRASTDTQYF. The chain carries TRBV19 and TRBJ2-3; no definite D call. The V gene lost 6 bases and the J gene lost 0 bases, with 7 bases spanning the gap. This CDR3 comprises 13 residues. The germline V gene has CDR1 LNHDA and CDR2 SQIVND (reference sequence).

This chain uses TRBV6-5 with TRBJ1-1; perhaps TRBD1 as D (5 bases). Germline V CDR1 and CDR2: MNHEY, SVGAGI. V was clipped by 4 bases and J by 4 bases, with 7 bases between them. This CDR3 comprises 12 residues. The CDR3 coding sequence is TGTGCCAGCAGTTGGGGGACCACTGAAGCTTTCTTT. Protein product: CASSWGTTEAFF.

This clonotype was seen more than once but under ten times. The gene calls are TRBV20-1 and TRBJ2-2, with D perhaps given as TRBD1 or TRBD2 (5 bases each). Between the trimmed V and J ends, which lost 2 bases and 4 bases, there was a span of 14 bases. CDR3 length: 15 residues. CDR1 DFQATT and CDR2 SNEGSKA come from the germline V gene (reference sequence). The CDR3 sequence is CSARKRDLPTGELFF. In DNA, the CDR3 is TGCAGTGCTAGAAAGAGGGACCTCCCCACCGGGGAGCTGTTTTTT.

This clonotype was detected a few times. The rearrangement links TRBV6-2 or TRBV6-3 to TRBJ2-7; no definite D call. Per the germline V gene, CDR1 is MNHEY and CDR2 is SVGEGT. This CDR3 has 12 amino acids. The V end lost 5 bases, the J end lost 4 bases, and 9 bases lay between the germline ends. The CDR3 sequence is CASSGILYEQYF. In DNA form, the CDR3 reads TGTGCCAGCAGTGGGATCTTGTACGAGCAGTACTTC.

This clonotype has ten or more counts. This chain connects TRBV5-1 to TRBJ1-1, with D uncertain. Trimming took 5 bases from V and 2 from J, leaving 4 bases between them. The CDR3 has 11 amino acids. Germline CDR1 and CDR2: SGHRS and YFSETQ. CDR3 bases: TGCGCCAGCAGGGCTAACACTGAAGCTTTCTTT. The encoded protein is CASRANTEAFF.

V gene TRBV3-1 combines with J gene TRBJ2-1; D gene uncertain. Between the trimmed V and J ends, which lost 1 base and 6 bases, there was a span of 10 bases. Germline V lookup: CDR1 LGHDT, CDR2 YNNKEL (reference sequence). CDR3 length equals 14 residues. CDR3 DNA: TGTGCCAGCAGCCAAGTGGGTCTACGCAATGAGCAGTTCTTC. Its protein is CASSQVGLRNEQFF.

This clonotype came up a few times. The chain couples TRBV29-1 to TRBJ1-1; 8 bases match TRBD1. Germline CDR1 SQVTM, CDR2 ANQGSEA. Trimming cost V 6 bases and J 1 base; bases outside gene matches: 1. The CDR3 is made up of 12 amino acids. The CDR3 coding sequence is TGCAGCGTGGGGACAGGGAACACTGAAGCTTTCTTT. This translates into CSVGTGNTEAFF.

This clonotype has only a few counts. The genes are TRBV10-2 and TRBJ2-2; 7 bases fit TRBD2. Germline V gives CDR1 WSHSY, CDR2 SAAADI. This CDR3 spans 13 amino acids. Trimming removed 7 bases from V and 4 bases from J; junction bases left unmatched: 3. The CDR3 DNA sequence: TGCGCCAGCATGGGGGGGAGCACCGGGGAGCTGTTTTTT. This sequence encodes CASMGGSTGELFF.

The chain joins TRBV7-8 to TRBJ2-3; D remains unclear. This CDR3 spans 14 amino acids. CDR1 is SGHVS, CDR2 FQNEAQ, per germline. Trimming removed 5 bases at V and 0 bases at J, with 9 bases between. CDR3 sequence: CASSQRWSTDTQYF. The CDR3 nucleotides read TGTGCCAGCAGCCAACGGTGGAGCACAGATACGCAGTATTTT.

This clonotype was counted a few times. The chain joins TRBV2 to TRBJ1-2; D remains unclear. V lost 5 bases to trimming and J lost 6 bases, with 7 bases between them. CDR3 length: 11 amino acids. The germline V gene has CDR1 SNHLY and CDR2 FYNNEI. Here the CDR3 DNA reads TGTGCCAGCAGTCCCATAGATGGCTACACCTTC. This encodes CASSPIDGYTF.

At least ten counts were recorded for this clonotype. The genes are TRBV6-5 and TRBJ1-3, with D uncertain. Looked up from germline, CDR1 is MNHEY and CDR2 is SVGAGI. This CDR3 is built from 11 residues. V was pared by 8 bases and J by 4 bases, with 6 bases between. Here the CDR3 reads CASSRGNTIYF. CDR3 DNA: TGTGCCAGCTCACGAGGAAACACCATATATTTT.

This clonotype turned up a few times. V and J are TRBV20-1 and TRBJ2-7, with 11 bases lining up with TRBD2. Trimming at V came to 5 bases and at J to 5 bases, leaving 8 bases not matched to a gene. Looked up from germline, CDR1 is DFQATT and CDR2 is SNEGSKA (reference sequence). CDR3 length: 14 amino acids. Here the CDR3 DNA reads TGCAGTGCTGATAGCGGGAGGGTGGAAAACGAGCAGTACTTC. It is translated as CSADSGRVENEQYF.

This clonotype was observed many times. The chain has TRBV29-1 and TRBJ2-7; D is uncertain. The V end was cut by 3 bases, the J end by 5 bases, with 11 bases between. Germline V gene sequence: CDR1 SQVTM, CDR2 ANQGSEA. The CDR3 length is 12 residues. Written as DNA, the CDR3 is TGCAGCGTTGAGGAACGACCGCACGAGCAGTACTTC. Translating gives CSVEERPHEQYF.

This clonotype appeared many times. The rearrangement links TRBV11-1 to TRBJ2-1; tentative D call: TRBD2 (6 bases). The CDR3 is made up of 15 amino acids. V was cut by 5 bases and J by 4 bases, with 15 bases left in between. Germline V CDR1 and CDR2: SGHAT, FQDESV (reference sequence). The DNA of the CDR3 is TGTGCCAGCAGCCTTACTATCAGCGGGTACAATGAGCAGTTCTTC. This sequence encodes CASSLTISGYNEQFF. Supplemented by reference TRBV11-1 and TRBJ2-1, the full variable domain reads EAEVAQSPRYKITEKSQAVAFWCDPISGHATLYWYRQILGQGPELLVQFQDESVVDDSQLPKDRFSAERLKGVDSTLKIQPAELGDSAMYLCASSLTISGYNEQFFGPGTRLTVL.

On this clonotype: This may be a read error, as it is one base from a much larger clone. The gene calls are TRBV29-1 and TRBJ2-5; no firm D call. This CDR3 contains 14 residues. Germline-derived CDR1 and CDR2 are SQVTM and ANQGSEA. V lost 2 bases, J lost 9 bases, and 19 bases lay in between. The CDR3 coding sequence is TGCAGCGTTGAATCCTCTCTCCGGCTTCGGGCCCAGTACTTC. This translates into CSVESSLRLRAQYF.

In this sample, this clonotype turned up many times. The chain employs TRBV9 and TRBJ2-1; TRBD2 matches at 7 bases. Losses at the gene ends were 1 base for V and 9 bases for J; bases not matched to a gene: 10. The V gene's germline CDR1 is SGDLS and CDR2 YYNGEE. The CDR3 extends over 15 amino acids. DNA for the CDR3: TGTGCCAGCAGCGTATCTGGCGGGAGTCCTGCTGAGCAGTTCTTC. It yields the protein CASSVSGGSPAEQFF.

The rearrangement links TRBV7-2 to TRBJ2-7; 9 nucleotides align to TRBD1. CDR1 SGHTA and CDR2 FQGNSA come from the germline V gene. CDR3 size: 14 residues. Trimming removed 5 bases from V and 3 bases from J; junction bases left unmatched: 5. DNA of the CDR3: TGTGCCAGCAGCGTCACAGGGGGCGGCTACGAGCAGTACTTC. This sequence encodes CASSVTGGGYEQYF. The whole variable domain, filled in from reference TRBV7-2 and TRBJ2-7, reads GAGVSQSPSNKVTEKGKDVELRCDPISGHTALYWYRQSLGQGLEFLIYFQGNSAPDKSGLPSDRFSAERTGGSVSTLTIQRTQQEDSAVYLCASSVTGGGYEQYFGPGTRLTVT.

This clonotype was picked up many times. The chain employs TRBV3-1 and TRBJ2-3; the match to TRBD2 covers 8 bases. V trimming: 3 bases; J trimming: 1 base; junction bases outside the gene matches: 6. The CDR3 contains 16 residues. Per germline, CDR1 LGHDT and CDR2 YNNKEL (reference sequence). CDR3 nucleotides: TGTGCCAGCAGCCACTGGGCGGGGGGCCGCACAGATACGCAGTATTTT. This gives the protein CASSHWAGGRTDTQYF.

This clonotype has a count of ten or more. The chain couples TRBV18 to TRBJ1-3; D not resolved. The V gene's germline CDR1 is KGHSH and CDR2 LQKENI. The V gene lost 6 bases and the J gene lost 2 bases, with 17 bases spanning the gap. The CDR3 runs to 16 residues. CDR3 in amino acids: CASSPAFGVAGNTIYF. The CDR3, as DNA: TGTGCCAGCTCCCCGGCCTTCGGAGTGGCTGGAAACACCATATATTTT.

This clonotype was seen only a few times. The chain uses TRBV5-4 and TRBJ2-3; TRBD2 matches 14 bases. The CDR3 has 17 residues. The germline gives CDR1 SGHNT, CDR2 YYREEE (reference sequence). V gave up 4 bases and J gave up 1 base; unmatched junction bases: 5. The chain's CDR3 is CASSLGTSGGGTDTQYF. The CDR3 bases are TGTGCCAGCAGCCTAGGGACTAGCGGGGGAGGCACAGATACGCAGTATTTT.

This clonotype occurred many times. The rearrangement links TRBV24-1 to TRBJ2-3; 15 bases fit TRBD2. The CDR3 contains 17 residues. Germline CDR1 and CDR2: KGHDR and SFDVKD. J was trimmed by 6 bases and V by 4 bases; bases with no gene match: 7. CDR3 DNA sequence: TGTGCCACCAGTGACCACGGACTAGCGGGAGGGCCGGATACGCAGTATTTT. Translating gives CATSDHGLAGGPDTQYF.

The rearrangement links TRBV9 to TRBJ2-2; D is unclear. Per the germline V gene, CDR1 is SGDLS and CDR2 is YYNGEE. The CDR3 length is 13 residues. Trimming removed 1 base from V and 4 bases from J, with 5 bases in between. This CDR3 is CASSVTRTGELFF. The DNA of the CDR3 is TGTGCCAGCAGCGTAACACGCACCGGGGAGCTGTTTTTT.